One sample yielded the 17 T cell receptor beta chains listed below, sequenced in a study of CD8+ T cells in alopecia areata. The treatment here: oral pan-JAK inhibitor, 5-10 mg twice daily. Sequencing used cDNA as its template, made by extracting RNA and reverse transcribing it. The assay was immunoSEQ multiplex PCR, and TCRdb's table has in-frame clones only and misses some. The profile covers about 40,000 clones, with 80% to 95% appearing a single time and over 15% taken by the ten largest. Sequenced material: CD8+ T cells sorted from blood, taken at week 24, from a patient treated with tofacitinib. The receptors stem from a human donor with alopecia areata.

The chain joins TRBV27 to TRBJ2-7; 10 bases fit TRBD2. Germline trimming cut 7 bases from V and 3 bases from J; bases unmatched to any gene: 9. The CDR3 length is 15 residues. The germline gives CDR1 MNHEY, CDR2 SMNVEV (reference sequence). CDR3 amino acids: CASTLKAGGFYEQYF. The CDR3 DNA reads TGTGCCAGCACCCTAAAAGCGGGGGGGTTCTACGAGCAGTACTTC.

The gene calls are TRBV11-2 and TRBJ2-7; possibly TRBD1 or TRBD2 for D (5 bases each). Germline V gene data show CDR1 as SGHAT and CDR2 as FQNNGV. Trimming took 4 bases from V and 9 from J, leaving 22 bases between them. This CDR3 region has 15 residues. CDR3 loop: CASSSPGTDLGGQYF. The CDR3 DNA follows: TGTGCCAGCAGCTCGCCCGGGACCGACCTTGGGGGGCAGTACTTC.

The chain couples TRBV7-9 to TRBJ2-5, with 8 bases aligning to TRBD1. Germline CDR1 is SEHNR and CDR2 is FQNEAQ (reference sequence). This CDR3 spans 16 amino acids. V lost 4 bases, J lost 0 bases, and 7 bases stayed unmatched. CDR3 nucleotide sequence: TGTGCCAGCAGCTCCGTACAGGGGGGATACCAAGAGACCCAGTACTTC. It specifies CASSSVQGGYQETQYF.

The chain recombines TRBV6-1 with TRBJ2-7; D ambiguous. Between the trimmed V and J ends, which lost 3 bases and 1 base, there was a span of 10 bases. Germline V gene lookup returns CDR1 MNHNS and CDR2 SASEGT. The CDR3 runs 14 residues. This CDR3 reads CASSDVGISYEQYF. The CDR3 region has the DNA TGTGCCAGCAGTGACGTTGGGATATCCTACGAGCAGTACTTC.

The V gene is TRBV27, the J gene TRBJ2-5; the D gene is possibly TRBD2 (6 bases). The DNA end favors TRBJ2-7, so the J call may be wrong. The germline V gene has CDR1 MNHEY and CDR2 SMNVEV (reference sequence). The CDR3 has 13 residues. The CDR3 is CASSLAGSYEQYF. CDR3 sequence (DNA): TGTGCCAGCAGTTTAGCGGGGTCCTACGAGCAGTACTTC.

The V and J genes are TRBV30 and TRBJ2-7; D is ambiguous. CDR1 and CDR2 (germline): GTSNPN, SVGIG (reference sequence). The germline V and J ends were trimmed by 0 bases and 5 bases, with 8 bases remaining between them. The CDR3 has 12 amino acids. The CDR3 region has the DNA TGTGCCTGGAGTGTCGGTCACCACGAGCAGTACTTC. The encoded protein is CAWSVGHHEQYF.

V and J are TRBV27 and TRBJ2-7; TRBD1 agrees at 9 bases. The ends lost 5 bases at V and 5 bases at J; junction bases unmatched: 10. CDR3 length: 15 residues. Germline CDR1 and CDR2: MNHEY and SMNVEV (reference sequence). The CDR3: CASSPRTGEANEQYF. In DNA form, the CDR3 reads TGTGCCAGCAGTCCCCGGACAGGGGAGGCTAACGAGCAGTACTTC.

The V and J genes are TRBV28 and TRBJ2-2; 7 bases agree with TRBD1. V gave up 7 bases and J gave up 0 bases; unmatched junction bases: 5. The length of the CDR3 is 15 residues. The germline V gene encodes CDR1 MDHEN and CDR2 SYDVKM. CDR3 protein: CASTLGQTNTGELFF. DNA for the CDR3: TGTGCCAGCACCCTGGGACAGACGAACACCGGGGAGCTGTTTTTT.

This chain joins TRBV9 and TRBJ2-7; D gene ambiguous. There are 13 residues in the CDR3. The germline V and J ends were trimmed by 0 bases and 5 bases, with 9 bases remaining between them. Germline-derived CDR1 and CDR2 are SGDLS and YYNGEE. The CDR3 sequence is CASSVGSWNEQYF. In nucleotides, the CDR3 is TGTGCCAGCAGCGTAGGCAGTTGGAACGAGCAGTACTTC.

The chain combines TRBV28 with TRBJ2-2, with 12 bases matching TRBD2. This CDR3 spans 18 amino acids. CDR1 and CDR2 from the germline V gene are MDHEN and SYDVKM. J lost 6 bases, V lost 3 bases, and 11 bases had no gene match. CDR3: CASSFLQPLAGGPGELFF. CDR3 DNA sequence: TGTGCCAGCAGTTTTTTGCAGCCCCTAGCGGGGGGGCCCGGGGAGCTGTTTTTT.

This clone was seen more than once but under ten times. DNA for the CDR3: TGTGCCAGCAGTTACGGGCCGAGCTCCTACAATGAGCAGTTCTTC. Translating gives CASSYGPSSYNEQFF. The V gene is TRBV6-5, the J gene TRBJ2-1; D is ambiguous. Trimming stripped 2 bases from V and 0 bases from J, with 8 bases between. Looked up from germline, CDR1 is MNHEY and CDR2 is SVGAGI. The CDR3 is made up of 15 amino acids.

The CDR3 region is CASSQSGLAGEYEQYF. CDR3 nucleotide sequence: TGTGCCAGCAGCCAGTCTGGACTAGCGGGGGAATACGAGCAGTACTTC. The chain employs TRBV4-2 and TRBJ2-7, with TRBD2 matching over 13 bases. The V gene end was trimmed by 3 bases and the J gene end by 4 bases; junction bases not matched to a gene: 6. Germline lookup yields CDR1 LGHNA and CDR2 YNFKEQ. The CDR3 has 16 amino acids.

About this clone: Mismatch with germline at one junction end may stem from a read error. The rearrangement joins TRBV7-7 to TRBJ2-1, with TRBD2 identical over 11 bases. The germline CDR1 and CDR2 sequences are SSHAT and FNYEAQ (reference sequence). This CDR3 is built from 14 residues. CDR3 nucleotides: TGTGCTAGCAGCGCTGGGACTAGCGGCAATGAGCAGTTCTTC. This codes for CASSAGTSGNEQFF.

V gene TRBV6-5 combines with J gene TRBJ2-7, with 8 bases lining up with TRBD1. CDR1 and CDR2 from the germline V gene are MNHEY and SVGAGI. This CDR3 contains 15 residues. Trimming at V came to 3 bases and at J to 0 bases, leaving 4 bases not matched to a gene. The DNA for the CDR3 is TGTGCCAGCAGTTATGGCAGGGGGCCCTCCTACGAGCAGTACTTC. Encoded protein: CASSYGRGPSYEQYF.

As concerns this clone: One end of the junction does not line up with germline, which may come from a read error. This rearrangement joins TRBV27 to TRBJ2-3; 9 bases match TRBD2. This CDR3 is built from 13 residues. The germline CDR1 and CDR2 sequences are MNHEY and SMNVEV (reference sequence). The CDR3 protein is CASSLSAGGREDF. The DNA of the CDR3 is TGTGCCAGCAGTTTGTCAGCGGGGGGTCGCGAGGATTTT.

This clone occurred once. The J gene is TRBJ2-1, the V gene TRBV6-5; D remains unclear. There are 12 residues in the CDR3. V dropped 6 bases and J dropped 8 bases, with 11 bases sitting between them. The germline CDR1 and CDR2 sequences are MNHEY and SVGAGI. The CDR3: CASSLSEDEQFF. CDR3 bases: TGTGCCAGCAGCCTCAGCGAAGATGAGCAGTTCTTC.

This chain connects TRBV30 to TRBJ2-7; perhaps D is TRBD1 or TRBD2 (5 bases each). The CDR3 extends over 13 amino acids. The germline CDR1 and CDR2 sequences are GTSNPN and SVGIG (reference sequence). Between the trimmed V and J ends, which lost 6 bases and 1 base, there was a span of 13 bases. The CDR3 DNA reads TGTGCCTGCCGGGGCCCGCCTTCCTACGAGCAGTACTTC. Residues: CACRGPPSYEQYF. Full variable domain (missing parts from reference TRBV30 and TRBJ2-7): SQTIHQWPATLVQPVGSPLSLECTVEGTSNPNLYWYRQAAGRGLQLLFYSVGIGQISSEVPQNLSASRPQDRQFILSSKKLLLSDSGFYLCACRGPPSYEQYFGPGTRLTVT.